The rows below give T cell receptor beta chains drawn from one sample of a study of identical twins. MiXCR, run by TCRdb on the 5' RACE reads, gives a single entry per CDR3 protein. The table includes approximately 230,000 distinct CDR3 sequences, 6.5% to 8% detected once. This same sample was also taken into another study, of T cells expressing NK-cell markers.

Sequenced input: CD8+ T cells sorted from blood. The receptors were sampled from a woman in her late teens or twenties in good health. CDR3s include the opening cysteine and the closing phenylalanine or tryptophan. The order of the fields is J gene, D gene, clone size, V gene, CDR3 DNA, CDR3 protein. The D gene is left open where the match is weak. Rows give clone size only sometimes, using once, few, many, or a class for an expanded clone.

>TRBJ2-3|TRBD1|many|TRBV7-9
TGTGCCAGCAGCTTAACCAGCGGACAGGGTCCCACAGATACGCAGTATTTT
CASSLTSGQGPTDTQYF
>TRBJ2-7|NA|NA|TRBV29-1
TGCAGCGTTTTACAGGGAGCCTACGAGCAGTACTTC
CSVLQGAYEQYF
>TRBJ2-7|NA|NA|TRBV29-1
TGCAGCGTTGAGGGACAAGCGTCGGGAAGCTCCTACGAGCAGTACTTC
CSVEGQASGSSYEQYF
>TRBJ2-1|NA|many|TRBV29-1
TGCAGCGTTGATACCGACCCTGGCAATGAGCAGTTCTTC
CSVDTDPGNEQFF
>TRBJ2-2|TRBD2|few|TRBV27
TGTGCCAGCAGTTTATATCTAAATCTCGGGGGGGGCACCGGGGAGCTGTTTTTT
CASSLYLNLGGGTGELFF
>TRBJ1-2|NA|few|TRBV10-3
TGTGCCATCAGTGACAATTCCCCGGCGAGTGGCTACACCTTC
CAISDNSPASGYTF
>TRBJ2-7|TRBD1|few|TRBV6-1
TGTGCCAGCAGACCCTCAACAGGGACAGGGATTAACTTC
CASRPSTGTGINF
>TRBJ1-3|NA|NA|TRBV6-1
TGTGCCAGCAGTGGTCTAAGGGTCGTCTCTGGAAACACCATATATTTT
CASSGLRVVSGNTIYF
>TRBJ2-5|NA|many|TRBV29-1
TGCAGCGTTGCGGGTGGAGAAAGCCAAGAGACCCAGTACTTC
CSVAGGESQETQYF
>TRBJ1-2|NA|few|TRBV14
TGTGCCAGCAGCCAAATGCCCGTCGCTAACTATGGCTACACCTTC
CASSQMPVANYGYTF
>TRBJ2-1|NA|few|TRBV20-1
TGCAGTGCCCGGAGGGTAGCGTACTACAATGAGCAGTTCTTC
CSARRVAYYNEQFF
>TRBJ2-3|TRBD2|many|TRBV6-5
TGTGCCAGCAGCTATACAAGGGGGACTAGCGACAACACAGATACGCAGTATTTT
CASSYTRGTSDNTDTQYF
>TRBJ2-2|TRBD1|few|TRBV4-1
TGCGCCAGCAGTTTTAGATCAGGGGGCCGGACGAACACCGGGGAGCTGTTTTTT
CASSFRSGGRTNTGELFF
>TRBJ2-7|NA|many|TRBV27
TGCGCCAGCAGCTTAACAGGGTCCTACGAGCAGTACTTC
CASSLTGSYEQYF
>TRBJ2-3|NA|many|TRBV29-1
TGCAGCGGCATGCCCGGCATGTCAGATACGCAGTATTTT
CSGMPGMSDTQYF
>TRBJ1-1|NA|few|TRBV7-9
TGTGCCAGCAGCTCAGGCGTTCGTGAAGCTTTCTTT
CASSSGVREAFF
>TRBJ1-5|NA|many|TRBV25-1
TGTGCCAGCAGTGATGGGGTTGGGCAGCCCCAGCATTTT
CASSDGVGQPQHF
>TRBJ2-2|TRBD2|few|TRBV4-3
TGCGCCAGCAGCCAAGAGACGGGAGGGACGGGCGGGGAGCTGTTTTTT
CASSQETGGTGGELFF
>TRBJ2-1|NA|many|TRBV2
TGTGCCAGCAGTGAGTTCAGCTCCTACAATGAGCAGTTCTTC
CASSEFSSYNEQFF
>TRBJ2-3|TRBD2|many|TRBV5-1
TGCGCCAGCAGTAAAAGCGGGAGAACAGATACGCAGTATTTT
CASSKSGRTDTQYF
>TRBJ1-6|NA|few|TRBV4-3
TGCGCCAGCAGCCAAGATCGTAAGGGCTTGGGTTCACCCCTCCACTTT
CASSQDRKGLGSPLHF
>TRBJ2-7|TRBD2|many|TRBV4-3
TGCGCCAGCAGCCAAGAAATAAACCAGCGGGGGACCTACGAGCAGTACTTC
CASSQEINQRGTYEQYF
>TRBJ1-5|TRBD1|few|TRBV4-1
TGCGCCAGCAGCCAAACCAACGGGACAGGGAATCAGCCCCAGCATTTT
CASSQTNGTGNQPQHF
>TRBJ1-1|TRBD1|few|TRBV12-3/TRBV12-4
TGTGCCAGCAGTTCGAACAGGGGAGAGACTGAAGCTTTCTTT
CASSSNRGETEAFF
>TRBJ2-1|NA|few|TRBV11-2
TGTGCCAGCAGTATAAGGGGACCAAAAGAAGGACCCTACAATGAGCAGTTCTTC
CASSIRGPKEGPYNEQFF
>TRBJ2-1|TRBD2|many|TRBV20-1
TGCAGTGCTACCGGGACTAGAAGGGGGAATGAGCAGTTCTTC
CSATGTRRGNEQFF
>TRBJ2-3|NA|NA|TRBV5-1
TGCGCCAGCAGCTTGACCCTTGACTTCACAGATACGCAGTATTTT
CASSLTLDFTDTQYF
>TRBJ2-3|NA|NA|TRBV19
TGTGCCAGTAGTAGGTGGAGGTGGGATACGCAGTATTTT
CASSRWRWDTQYF
>TRBJ2-4|NA|many|TRBV6-2/TRBV6-3
TGTGCCAGCAGTTACTCTCGAAACATTCAGTACTTC
CASSYSRNIQYF
>TRBJ2-1|NA|NA|TRBV7-9
TGTGCCAGCAGCACCCAGGGGCCCTACAATGAGCAGTTCTTC
CASSTQGPYNEQFF
>TRBJ2-7|NA|few|TRBV5-5
TGTGCCAGCAGCAAGGGGACGGTCTCCTACGAGCAGTACTTC
CASSKGTVSYEQYF
>TRBJ2-1|NA|few|TRBV12-3/TRBV12-4
TGTGCCAGCAGTTTGCTAGCTGAGCAGTTCTTC
CASSLLAEQFF
>TRBJ2-1|TRBD2|NA|TRBV3-1
TGTGCCAGCAGCCAAAATCTAGCGGGAGGGAGTCGGTCCTACAATGAGCAGTTCTTC
CASSQNLAGGSRSYNEQFF
>TRBJ1-2|NA|NA|TRBV5-5
TGTGCCAGCAGCTTGAGGCAGAATATTTATGGCTACACCTTC
CASSLRQNIYGYTF
>TRBJ2-7|TRBD1|many|TRBV29-1
TGCAGCGTGGCAGGGGGCTCCTACGAGCAGTACTTC
CSVAGGSYEQYF
>TRBJ1-4|NA|NA|TRBV6-1
TGTGCCAGCAGAAACCTGGGAGAGAATGAAAAACTGTTTTTT
CASRNLGENEKLFF
>TRBJ1-1|TRBD1|medium-sized|TRBV20-1
TGCAGTGCTAGAGATCGAGACAGGGGCGAAGCCACTGAAGCTTTCTTT
CSARDRDRGEATEAFF
>TRBJ2-1|NA|many|TRBV5-5
TGTGCCAGCAGCTACGCCCAGTGGGGGTCCTACAATGAGCAGTTCTTC
CASSYAQWGSYNEQFF
>TRBJ2-3|TRBD2|NA|TRBV11-2
TGTGCCAGCAGCTCCGAACGGACTAGCGAGTCAGATACGCAGTATTTT
CASSSERTSESDTQYF
>TRBJ2-2|NA|NA|TRBV9
TGTGCCAGCACCCCATTCCCGATCCCTGGGGAGCTGTTTTTT
CASTPFPIPGELFF
>TRBJ2-1|NA|few|TRBV5-1
TGCGCCAGCAGCGAAACAGTGAATGAGCAGTTCTTC
CASSETVNEQFF
>TRBJ1-1|NA|large|TRBV10-2
TGCGCGGTCGATCGTTTCCGGGACATGAACACTGAAGCTTTCTTT
CAVDRFRDMNTEAFF
>TRBJ2-4|NA|few|TRBV6-1
TGTGCCAGCAGTGAAATCCGGGACACCATGCTTCTAGCCAAAAACATTCAGTACTTC
CASSEIRDTMLLAKNIQYF
>TRBJ2-2|NA|NA|TRBV13
TGTGCCAGCAGCTTAGTTGCATCGTCGGCAGGGATCGTTCCCGGGGAGCTGTTTTTT
CASSLVASSAGIVPGELFF
>TRBJ2-1|TRBD1|few|TRBV6-4
TGTGCCAGCAGCCAGACAAAGACAGGGGCCTACAATGAGCAGTTCTTC
CASSQTKTGAYNEQFF
>TRBJ1-1|NA|many|TRBV12-3/TRBV12-4
TGTGCCAGCAGCCTCGGAGGGGTGGCTTTCTTT
CASSLGGVAFF
>TRBJ1-2|NA|NA|TRBV13
TGTGCCAGCAGCTTCTGGGGGGCACAGGGCTACACCTTC
CASSFWGAQGYTF
>TRBJ2-5|NA|few|TRBV19
TGTGCCAGTAGTGCCCCCAGGGACCCACAAGAGACCCAGTACTTC
CASSAPRDPQETQYF
>TRBJ1-5|NA|NA|TRBV6-4
TGTGCCAGCGGGGACTCCCCGGGCGATCAGCCCCAGCATTTT
CASGDSPGDQPQHF
>TRBJ1-4|NA|few|TRBV21-1
TGTGCCAGCAGCCCCTTCCAAACCCGAACCTTGCCGGAGGAAAAACTGTTTTTT
CASSPFQTRTLPEEKLFF
>TRBJ1-1|TRBD1|NA|TRBV7-9
TGTGCCAGCAGCTTAGGGACAGGGGGTAGGACTCCTGAAGCTTTCTTT
CASSLGTGGRTPEAFF
>TRBJ2-1|TRBD2|few|TRBV12-3/TRBV12-4
TGTGCCAGCAGTTTGGGCGGGAGGAGCTCCTACAATGAGCAGTTCTTC
CASSLGGRSSYNEQFF